This is a list of T cell receptor beta chains from one sample in a study of early T cells in non-severe SARS-CoV-2 infection. One entry per CDR3 protein, called by TCRdb with MiXCR from the 5' RACE reads. Among about 68,000 distinct CDR3 sequences listed, about 12% were seen once. What was sequenced was whole blood. The receptors were sampled from an adult who was a healthcare worker with PCR-confirmed SARS-CoV-2 infection or an uninfected control (not recorded which). The CDR3 runs from the conserved cysteine through the conserved F or W. D genes are given only for firm matches. Expanded clones are given a class, and other clones once, few, many or no size at all.

>NA|TRBJ2-3|many|TRBV7-2
CASSLASPSTDTQYF
TGTGCCAGCAGCTTAGCGAGTCCCTCCACAGATACGCAGTATTTT
>TRBD1|TRBJ1-1|many|TRBV20-1
CSASRTGAMNTEAFF
TGCAGTGCCAGTAGGACAGGGGCTATGAACACTGAAGCTTTCTTT
>NA|TRBJ1-2|NA|TRBV3-1
CASSQDVMSGYTF
TGTGCCAGCAGCCAAGATGTGATGAGTGGCTACACCTTC
>TRBD1|TRBJ1-1|NA|TRBV3-1
CASGDRGSVVAFF
TGTGCCAGCGGCGACAGGGGAAGCGTCGTAGCTTTCTTT
>NA|TRBJ2-3|NA|TRBV24-1
CATRMQGDTQYF
TGTGCCACCAGGATGCAGGGGGATACGCAGTATTTT
>NA|TRBJ2-7|few|TRBV29-1
CSVVAATGYEQYF
TGCAGCGTTGTGGCAGCGACCGGATACGAGCAGTACTTC
>NA|TRBJ2-7|few|TRBV6-6
CASSSTTASYEQYF
TGTGCCAGCAGTTCGACCACTGCTTCCTACGAGCAGTACTTC
>NA|TRBJ2-7|NA|TRBV18
CASSQLQVDEQYF
TGTGCCAGCTCACAGCTTCAAGTAGACGAGCAGTACTTC
>NA|TRBJ2-5|NA|TRBV7-9
CASTPQLLTLAETQYF
TGTGCCAGCACCCCTCAATTACTTACCCTTGCGGAGACCCAGTACTTC
>NA|TRBJ2-1|NA|TRBV6-2/TRBV6-3
CASSYGSGPWGEQFF
TGTGCCAGCAGTTACGGGAGCGGGCCCTGGGGAGAGCAGTTCTTC
>TRBD1|TRBJ2-7|NA|TRBV6-1
CASSVVGQGVYEQYF
TGTGCCAGCAGTGTAGTTGGACAGGGCGTCTACGAGCAGTACTTC
>NA|TRBJ1-1|few|TRBV6-6
CASTQGHVENTEAFF
TGTGCCAGCACCCAGGGACACGTGGAGAACACTGAAGCTTTCTTT
>NA|TRBJ2-1|NA|TRBV4-2
CASSLQVNEQFF
TGTGCCAGCAGCCTGCAGGTAAATGAGCAGTTCTTC
>NA|TRBJ1-1|many|TRBV5-1
CASSPGLEHTEAFF
TGCGCCAGCAGCCCGGGACTGGAGCACACTGAAGCTTTCTTT
>NA|TRBJ2-5|many|TRBV2
CASTSGVAATQYF
TGTGCCAGCACGTCCGGGGTAGCGGCGACCCAGTACTTC
>NA|TRBJ2-3|many|TRBV7-8
CASSFDTSGTDTQYF
TGTGCCAGCAGCTTCGATACTTCCGGCACAGATACGCAGTATTTT
>NA|TRBJ2-4|few|TRBV6-1
CASSARRNREGDVRAKNIQYF
TGTGCCAGCAGTGCCAGGCGCAACAGGGAGGGGGATGTTAGGGCCAAAAACATTCAGTACTTC
>NA|TRBJ1-2|NA|TRBV7-9
CASSSIGQVTNYGYTF
TGTGCCAGCAGCTCTATAGGGCAGGTGACTAACTATGGCTACACCTTC
>TRBD2|TRBJ2-1|many|TRBV10-2
CASSESPRLATHF
TGCGCCAGCAGTGAGTCGCCTCGACTAGCGACGCACTTC
>TRBD1|TRBJ2-5|NA|TRBV5-6
CASSFDRAETQYF
TGTGCCAGCAGCTTCGACAGGGCGGAGACCCAGTACTTC
>NA|TRBJ2-7|few|TRBV29-1
CSVSLSYEQYF
TGCAGCGTTAGCTTATCCTACGAGCAGTACTTC
>NA|TRBJ2-5|few|TRBV7-2
CASSRRTEGQETQYF
TGTGCCAGCAGCCGTCGGACAGAGGGGCAAGAGACCCAGTACTTC
>NA|TRBJ2-7|many|TRBV12-3/TRBV12-4
CASSFWGGPSYEQYF
TGTGCCAGCAGTTTCTGGGGGGGGCCTTCCTACGAGCAGTACTTC
>NA|TRBJ1-2|NA|TRBV3-1
CASSLNLKNGYTF
TGTGCCAGCAGCCTAAATTTGAAGAACGGCTACACCTTC
>NA|TRBJ2-3|many|TRBV20-1
CSAHRLTREHTDTQYF
TGCAGTGCGCACCGGCTTACACGGGAGCACACAGATACGCAGTATTTT
>NA|TRBJ2-5|NA|TRBV12-3/TRBV12-4
CASSLRVGYQETQYF
TGTGCCAGCAGTCTAAGGGTTGGCTACCAAGAGACCCAGTACTTC
>NA|TRBJ1-1|many|TRBV2
CASSEQGPSGLAFF
TGTGCCAGCAGTGAACAGGGCCCCTCTGGTTTGGCTTTCTTT